This entry lists 32 T cell receptor beta chains sequenced from one sample in a study of patients and donors after allogeneic stem cell transplantation (dated by TCRdb to the early 2020s). Library prep was done by RT-PCR. Sequencing was carried out with a NextSeq 550. Through fastp at Q25 and MiXCR, TCRdb rebuilt clones from the public reads, retaining in-frame beta chains. Every distinct CDR3 protein forms one entry, paired with its most common genes and DNA. The sample table lists 400,000 to 450,000 distinct CDR3 sequences, approximately 16% of them with a count of one. The leading ten clones occupy 6.5% to 7.5% of the sample. Input material: blood, either unsorted or a sorted T cell fraction (not recorded which). These receptors all stem from a human donor who was either an allogeneic HSCT recipient or a stem cell or donor lymphocyte infusion donor (not recorded which). It is not recorded whose cells these are; they may come from a transplant donor.

This clonotype came up a few times. CDR3 loop: CSASTSRPGGYEQYF. CDR3 nucleotides: TGCAGTGCTAGTACCTCCAGGCCAGGAGGCTACGAGCAGTACTTC. The chain employs TRBV20-1 and TRBJ2-7, with D possibly being TRBD2 (5 bases). Trimming pared 3 bases from V and 3 bases from J, leaving 18 bases between. CDR1 and CDR2 (germline): DFQATT, SNEGSKA (reference sequence). The CDR3 covers 15 residues.

Many counts were recorded for this clonotype. The rearrangement links TRBV12-3 or TRBV12-4 to TRBJ2-2; 7 nucleotides line up with TRBD1. J gave up 1 base and V 4 bases, and 6 bases lay outside the gene matches. The CDR3 has 16 residues. The CDR3 DNA sequence: TGTGCCAGCAGTTACCCGGGACAGTGGAACACCGGGGAGCTGTTTTTT. This encodes CASSYPGQWNTGELFF.

This clonotype was observed a handful of times. This chain joins TRBV28 and TRBJ1-3; D is ambiguous. There are 17 residues in the CDR3. Trimming stripped 3 bases from V and 4 bases from J, with 19 bases between. The germline V gene encodes CDR1 MDHEN and CDR2 SYDVKM. CDR3 nucleotide sequence: TGTGCCAGCAGTTTCTTAACCCCCGGGGAGGCCGGAAACACCATATATTTT. It translates to CASSFLTPGEAGNTIYF. The full variable domain, completed using reference TRBV28 and TRBJ1-3, is DVKVTQSSRYLVKRTGEKVFLECVQDMDHENMFWYRQDPGLGLRLIYFSYDVKMKEKGDIPEGYSVSREKKERFSLILESASTNQTSMYLCASSFLTPGEAGNTIYFGEGSWLTVV.

The V gene is TRBV12-3 or TRBV12-4, the J gene TRBJ2-4; a weak D match, TRBD1 (5 bases). V lost 3 bases to trimming and J lost 7 bases, with 13 bases between them. The length of the CDR3 is 14 residues. The CDR3 DNA reads as TGTGCCAGCAGTTTGAGGCAGGGATGGAACATTCAGTACTTC. Protein: CASSLRQGWNIQYF.

The sample holds many counts of this clonotype. This chain connects TRBV12-3 or TRBV12-4 to TRBJ1-2; 7 positions match TRBD1. This CDR3 is built from 12 residues. J gave up 9 bases and V 1 base, and 2 bases lay outside the gene matches. In DNA, the CDR3 is TGTGCCAGCAGTTTAGGACAGGGAAGCTACACCTTC. It translates to CASSLGQGSYTF.

In this sample, this clonotype turned up a few times. V is TRBV5-1 and J is TRBJ2-3; TRBD1 agrees at 7 bases. The CDR3 covers 15 residues. The V segment lost 4 bases and the J segment 2 bases; nucleotides outside the gene matches: 7. Germline V gene sequence: CDR1 SGHRS, CDR2 YFSETQ. The CDR3 region has the DNA TGCGCCAGCAGCCCCCGGGACAGAGACACAGATACGCAGTATTTT. Translated: CASSPRDRDTDTQYF.

This clonotype appeared many times. The gene calls are TRBV12-3 or TRBV12-4 and TRBJ1-1; no firm D call. CDR3 size: 13 residues. Trimming took off 2 bases at V and 8 bases at J, with 12 bases between the two ends. CDR3 sequence: CASSLPWTFEAFF. CDR3 DNA: TGTGCCAGCAGTTTACCCTGGACGTTCGAAGCTTTCTTT.

The table lists this clonotype with a count of one. This rearrangement joins TRBV4-1 to TRBJ2-7; D gene ambiguous. The CDR3 has 14 amino acids. Germline lookup yields CDR1 MGHRA and CDR2 YSYEKL. The V and J ends lost 3 bases and 2 bases respectively, with 11 bases between them. In DNA form, the CDR3 reads TGCGCCAGCAGCCATAGACGGCAGACCTACGAGCAGTACTTC. This gives the protein CASSHRRQTYEQYF.

The J gene is TRBJ1-2, the V gene TRBV6-5; the match to TRBD1 covers 10 bases. This CDR3 has 15 amino acids. V was clipped by 2 bases and J by 8 bases; unmatched bases: 8. Germline V CDR1 and CDR2: MNHEY, SVGAGI. Written as DNA, the CDR3 is TGTGCCAGCAGTTACGAGGGGACAGGGGAATACGGCTACACCTTC. This gives the protein CASSYEGTGEYGYTF.

The V call is TRBV7-6, the J call TRBJ2-5, with a weak D call TRBD2 (6 bases). The V and J ends lost 4 bases and 7 bases respectively, with 22 bases between them. CDR1 is SGHVS and CDR2 is FNYEAQ in the germline V gene. The CDR3 length is 16 residues. The CDR3 region is CASSSNPGLLKGTQYF. CDR3 nucleotide sequence: TGTGCCAGCAGCTCCAACCCGGGACTCCTAAAAGGGACCCAGTACTTC.

The table lists this clonotype with a few counts. This rearrangement joins TRBV14 to TRBJ2-2; a possible D gene is TRBD1 (5 bases). Trimming removed 4 bases from V and 0 bases from J, with 12 bases in between. The germline gives CDR1 SGHDN, CDR2 FVKESK. CDR3 size: 16 residues. CDR3 coding DNA: TGTGCCAGCAGCCGCTTTCCGACAGCGAACACCGGGGAGCTGTTTTTT. This gives the protein CASSRFPTANTGELFF.

This clonotype appeared many times. This chain joins TRBV12-3 or TRBV12-4 and TRBJ1-6, with 8 bases lining up with TRBD1. The length of the CDR3 is 13 residues. V dropped 6 bases and J dropped 10; count of bases not matched to a gene: 5. The CDR3 nucleotides read TGTGCCAGCAGCCTGACAGGGGAGTCACCCCTCCACTTT. Its protein product is CASSLTGESPLHF.

This sequence joins TRBV24-1 and TRBJ2-5; 7 positions agree with TRBD1. The CDR3 contains 15 residues. Germline V gene lookup returns CDR1 KGHDR and CDR2 SFDVKD. The trim removed 4 bases at V and 7 bases at J, leaving 11 bases unmatched. The CDR3 here is CATSDPGQVVGTQYF. The CDR3 DNA reads TGTGCCACCAGTGACCCCGGACAGGTGGTAGGGACCCAGTACTTC.

This clonotype was seen only a few times. V is TRBV5-6 and J is TRBJ2-1; TRBD1 matches at 9 bases. The trim removed 2 bases at V and 7 bases at J, leaving 4 bases unmatched. The germline V gene encodes CDR1 SGHDT and CDR2 YYEEEE. The CDR3 length is 14 residues. DNA of the CDR3: TGTGCCAGCAGCTTCGGGACAGGGTCAAATGAGCAGTTCTTC. Translated: CASSFGTGSNEQFF.

The rearrangement joins TRBV11-2 to TRBJ1-1, with D uncertain. Germline V gene lookup returns CDR1 SGHAT and CDR2 FQNNGV. This CDR3 has 14 amino acids. V was clipped by 0 bases and J by 5 bases, with 10 bases between them. CDR3 sequence: CASSLDWSPTEAFF. For the CDR3, the DNA is TGTGCCAGCAGCTTAGATTGGTCCCCGACTGAAGCTTTCTTT.

The chain carries TRBV5-6 and TRBJ2-2; D unclear. Germline assignment: CDR1 SGHDT and CDR2 YYEEEE. The CDR3 is 16 amino acids. Trimming took off 0 bases at V and 0 bases at J, with 9 bases between the two ends. CDR3 sequence (DNA): TGTGCCAGCAGCTTGGAACTCACCGCGAACACCGGGGAGCTGTTTTTT. Its protein is CASSLELTANTGELFF.

This clonotype was detected many times. The J gene is TRBJ1-2, the V gene TRBV15; D gene ambiguous. V lost 1 base to trimming and J lost 4 bases, with 10 bases between them. Germline V gene data show CDR1 as LNHNV and CDR2 as YYDKDF (reference sequence). The CDR3 spans 14 residues. The CDR3 sequence: CATSRALFLYGYTF. CDR3 sequence (DNA): TGTGCCACCAGCAGAGCCCTCTTCCTCTATGGCTACACCTTC.

This clonotype came up many times. The rearrangement uses TRBV29-1 and TRBJ2-1; TRBD2 matches 11 bases. V was pared by 6 bases and J by 15 bases, with 13 bases of the junction left unmatched. The germline V gene encodes CDR1 SQVTM and CDR2 ANQGSEA. The CDR3 loop spans 13 amino acids. Written as DNA, the CDR3 is TGCAGCGTGACGACAGGGATAGCGGGAGGGCGGTTCTTC. Residues: CSVTTGIAGGRFF.

J is TRBJ2-7 and V is TRBV7-8; weak D call: TRBD1 (5 bases). The CDR3 is 14 amino acids. The germline CDR1 and CDR2 sequences are SGHVS and FQNEAQ. V was pared by 1 base and J by 4 bases, with 11 bases between. CDR3: CASSLGGSEYEQYF. CDR3 bases: TGTGCCAGCAGCTTAGGGGGCTCGGAATACGAGCAGTACTTC.

V and J are TRBV12-3 or TRBV12-4 and TRBJ2-7; D is ambiguous. CDR3 length: 13 residues. V gave up 3 bases and J gave up 3 bases, with 9 bases separating them. The CDR3 DNA follows: TGTGCCAGCAGTTTGAATCCCCTCTACGAGCAGTACTTC. Translating it yields CASSLNPLYEQYF.

The gene calls are TRBV6-5 and TRBJ2-2; the match to TRBD1 covers 10 bases. Germline values: CDR1 MNHEY, CDR2 SVGAGI. V trimming: 2 bases; J trimming: 2 bases; junction bases outside the gene matches: 2. The CDR3 is 16 amino acids. CDR3 sequence: CASSYRQGANTGELFF. As DNA, the CDR3 is TGTGCCAGCAGTTACCGACAGGGGGCCAACACCGGGGAGCTGTTTTTT.

This rearrangement joins TRBV7-8 to TRBJ1-4, with 8 bases matching TRBD1. The junction had 2 bases not matched to a gene; V was cut back by 4 bases and J by 4 bases. The germline V gene encodes CDR1 SGHVS and CDR2 FQNEAQ. This CDR3 has 14 residues. The CDR3 loop is CASSSTGDNEKLFF. CDR3 DNA: TGTGCCAGCAGCTCGACAGGGGATAATGAAAAACTGTTTTTT.

J is TRBJ1-2 and V is TRBV20-1; D gene ambiguous. The germline CDR1 and CDR2 sequences are DFQATT and SNEGSKA (reference sequence). The V end lost 4 bases, the J end lost 6 bases, and 24 bases lay between the germline ends. The CDR3 spans 16 residues. The CDR3 DNA sequence: TGCAGTGCTACCCCGACAAGGAGGCTTCTAAGGAATGGCTACACCTTC. This sequence encodes CSATPTRRLLRNGYTF.

This chain joins TRBV15 and TRBJ2-2; D is perhaps TRBD2 (6 bases). Trimming shortened V by 1 base and J by 5 bases, and 11 bases separated the two germline ends. CDR1 is LNHNV and CDR2 is YYDKDF in the germline V gene (reference sequence). The CDR3 is 15 residues long. CDR3 amino acids: CATSRVEGLTGELFF. The DNA for the CDR3 is TGTGCCACCAGCAGAGTGGAGGGGCTGACCGGGGAGCTGTTTTTT.

This clonotype was found a few times. This rearrangement joins TRBV6-1 to TRBJ1-1, with a weak D call TRBD1 (5 bases). The CDR3 sequence is 11 residues long. CDR1 MNHNS and CDR2 SASEGT come from the germline V gene. V shed 6 bases and J shed 8 bases, with 10 bases lying between them. The CDR3 region is CASRGASEAFF. CDR3 coding DNA: TGTGCCAGCAGAGGGGCATCAGAAGCTTTCTTT.

This clonotype showed up many times. The CDR3, as DNA: TGTGCCAGCAGCTCCGGGACTAGGTCGGAGACCCAGTACTTC. Amino acids: CASSSGTRSETQYF. J is TRBJ2-5 and V is TRBV7-2; 8 bases agree with TRBD2. The V segment lost 4 bases and the J segment 5 bases; nucleotides outside the gene matches: 6. The CDR3 totals 14 residues. Germline V gene lookup returns CDR1 SGHTA and CDR2 FQGNSA.

This clonotype showed up just a few times. CDR3 amino acids: CASSHKGLESEQYF. The CDR3, as DNA: TGCGCCAGCAGCCACAAGGGGTTGGAGAGCGAGCAGTACTTC. V gene TRBV5-1 combines with J gene TRBJ2-7; D possibly corresponds to TRBD1 (5 bases). Germline V gene sequence: CDR1 SGHRS, CDR2 YFSETQ. V was shortened by 4 bases and J by 6 bases, with 17 bases between the two germline ends. The CDR3 covers 14 residues.

This clonotype was recorded a few times. The chain combines TRBV3-1 with TRBJ2-2, with D maybe TRBD1 (5 bases). V gave up 2 bases and J gave up 1 base, with 5 bases separating them. CDR1 is LGHDT, CDR2 YNNKEL, per germline (reference sequence). CDR3 length: 14 amino acids. The CDR3 nucleotides read TGTGCCAGCAGCCAAACAGGGAACACCGGGGAGCTGTTTTTT. Translating gives CASSQTGNTGELFF.

The CDR3 spells CASSVEGRFYGYTF. CDR3 bases: TGTGCCAGCAGCGTGGAGGGGAGGTTCTATGGCTACACCTTC. The J gene is TRBJ1-2, the V gene TRBV9; perhaps TRBD1 as D (5 bases). This CDR3 is built from 14 residues. Looked up from germline, CDR1 is SGDLS and CDR2 is YYNGEE. Trimming left V 2 bases short and J 4 bases short, with 12 bases between.

This clonotype ranks as medium-sized. The V and J genes are TRBV20-1 and TRBJ2-7; no clear D gene. Germline V CDR1 and CDR2: DFQATT, SNEGSKA (reference sequence). The CDR3 has 13 residues. V was cut by 0 bases and J by 3 bases, with 9 bases left in between. DNA for the CDR3: TGCAGTGCTAGAGATTTGGTAGACTACGAGCAGTACTTC. It yields the protein CSARDLVDYEQYF.

V usage is TRBV20-1 and J usage is TRBJ2-1; 11 nucleotides align to TRBD2. Trimming took 0 bases from V and 2 from J; bases not matched to a gene: 6. The germline V gene has CDR1 DFQATT and CDR2 SNEGSKA (reference sequence). The CDR3 length is 17 residues. The CDR3 region is CSARDRASGRPYNEQFF. In DNA form, the CDR3 reads TGCAGTGCTAGAGATAGAGCTAGCGGGAGGCCCTACAATGAGCAGTTCTTC.

This clonotype was recorded a few times. V gene TRBV7-9 combines with J gene TRBJ1-2; no firm D call. Germline CDR1 and CDR2: SEHNR and FQNEAQ (reference sequence). The CDR3 extends over 13 amino acids. V shed 5 bases and J shed 5 bases, with 12 bases lying between them. CDR3 protein: CASSAGRPYGYTF. The DNA of the CDR3 is TGTGCCAGCAGCGCCGGACGGCCGTATGGCTACACCTTC.